The clone carrying this T cell receptor beta chain was detected only a few times. The antigen is unknown. A single record per CDR3 protein comes from TCRdb applying MiXCR to the 5' RACE reads. The sample carries approximately 540,000 distinct CDR3 sequences, over 9.5% recorded once. CDR3 length: 14 residues. Trimming at V came to 5 bases and at J to 1 base, leaving 3 bases not matched to a gene. This sample stems from a study of CD8 T cells in ankylosing spondylitis. Study results and limitations: Ankylosing spondylitis blood appeared to carry a characteristic TCR beta motif of under ten highly homologous variants.

The rearrangement joins TRBV12-3 or TRBV12-4 to TRBJ2-3; 7 bases match TRBD1. This sequence was found in a male donor with ankylosing spondylitis. Source material: blood, either unsorted or a sorted T cell fraction (not recorded which). This CDR3 is CASSNRGGTDTQYF. The CDR3 bases are TGTGCCAGCAGTAACAGGGGCGGCACAGATACGCAGTATTTT.